The next 17 T cell receptor beta chains were all read from a single sample in a study of response to subunit inactivated influenza vaccine. Using its own MiXCR run on the RT-PCR reads, TCRdb lists one record per CDR3 protein. Seen here are about 520,000 distinct CDR3 sequences, approximately 11% observed once, and the top ten hold roughly 12%. This specimen consisted of PBMCs from blood, obtained 45 days after vaccination. These receptors were taken from a man aged 50 to 60 who received an inactivated influenza vaccine.

The chain has TRBV5-1 and TRBJ1-2, with a tentative D call TRBD1 (5 bases). Trimming removed 0 bases from V and 4 bases from J, with 16 bases in between. Germline values: CDR1 SGHRS, CDR2 YFSETQ. The CDR3 has 16 amino acids. The CDR3 loop reads CASSLASPGEGYGYTF. The CDR3 DNA follows: TGCGCCAGCAGCTTGGCCTCTCCGGGGGAGGGCTATGGCTACACCTTC. The variable domain in full, completed from reference TRBV5-1 and TRBJ1-2, reads KAGVTQTPRYLIKTRGQQVTLSCSPISGHRSVSWYQQTPGQGLQFLFEYFSETQRNKGNFPGRFSGRQFSNSRSEMNVSTLELGDSALYLCASSLASPGEGYGYTFGSGTRLTVV.

This clonotype was observed once. The chain carries TRBV9 and TRBJ2-7, with 7 bases matching TRBD1. V gave up 4 bases and J gave up 2 bases; unmatched junction bases: 6. The CDR3 consists of 14 residues. Germline V gene lookup returns CDR1 SGDLS and CDR2 YYNGEE. The CDR3 DNA sequence: TGTGCCAGCAGCCCCGGACAGGTGACCTACGAGCAGTACTTC. Translating it yields CASSPGQVTYEQYF. Full variable domain (outside the CDR3, taken from reference TRBV9 and TRBJ2-7): DSGVTQTPKHLITATGQRVTLRCSPRSGDLSVYWYQQSLDQGLQFLIQYYNGEERAKGNILERFSAQQFPDLHSELNLSSLELGDSALYFCASSPGQVTYEQYFGPGTRLTVT.

The rearrangement joins TRBV12-3 or TRBV12-4 to TRBJ1-1, with TRBD1 matching 9 bases. The V and J ends lost 10 bases and 6 bases, in that order; junction bases with no gene match: 9. CDR3 length: 13 amino acids. In DNA, the CDR3 is TGTGCCACCCACGGACAGGGGTCCGCTGAAGCTTTCTTT. This codes for CATHGQGSAEAFF.

The chain employs TRBV6-6 and TRBJ1-1, with 11 nucleotides matching TRBD1. Losses at the gene ends were 8 bases for V and 8 bases for J; bases not matched to a gene: 4. The CDR3 is 12 amino acids. The germline V gene has CDR1 MNHNY and CDR2 SVGAGI (reference sequence). The CDR3 DNA reads TGTGCCAGCCTTGGGACAGGGGGAGAAGCTTTCTTT. Translation gives CASLGTGGEAFF.

The J gene is TRBJ2-4, the V gene TRBV20-1, with 7 bases that match TRBD1. The ends lost 6 bases at V and 0 bases at J; junction bases unmatched: 8. Germline V gene sequence: CDR1 DFQATT, CDR2 SNEGSKA (reference sequence). CDR3 size: 15 residues. The CDR3 here is CSAAQGILAKNIQYF. In DNA, the CDR3 is TGCAGTGCAGCACAGGGGATACTAGCCAAAAACATTCAGTACTTC.

This clonotype was detected ten times or more. The chain couples TRBV19 to TRBJ2-1; D remains unclear. The CDR3 is 13 amino acids. V was clipped by 5 bases and J by 6 bases, with 11 bases between them. In germline, CDR1 is LNHDA, CDR2 SQIVND (reference sequence). Here the CDR3 DNA reads TGTGCCAGTAGTGTTGGGCTTTCCAATGAGCAGTTCTTC. Its protein product is CASSVGLSNEQFF.

At least ten counts were recorded for this clonotype. The chain couples TRBV6-1 to TRBJ2-4; D is uncertain. V shed 0 bases and J shed 8 bases, with 11 bases lying between them. CDR3 length: 14 amino acids. Germline CDR1 is MNHNS and CDR2 is SASEGT. CDR3 sequence reads: CASSEAAYMDIQYF. The CDR3, as DNA: TGTGCCAGCAGTGAAGCGGCCTACATGGACATTCAGTACTTC.

The chain employs TRBV2 and TRBJ1-2; TRBD1 matches 8 bases. J lost 4 bases, V lost 6 bases, and 7 bases had no gene match. This CDR3 region has 14 residues. Germline-derived CDR1 and CDR2 are SNHLY and FYNNEI. Written as DNA, the CDR3 is TGTGCCAGCAGCCAGACAGGGGTTCGCTATGGCTACACCTTC. Translation: CASSQTGVRYGYTF.

CDR3 nucleotides: TGTGCCAGCACGGGGGAGTGGGAGACCCAGTACTTC. Translating gives CASTGEWETQYF. This chain links TRBV7-9 with TRBJ2-5; maybe TRBD2 (6 bases). V lost 7 bases to trimming and J lost 5 bases, with 11 bases between them. Germline V gives CDR1 SEHNR, CDR2 FQNEAQ (reference sequence). The CDR3 runs to 12 residues.

This clonotype was detected only a few times. The chain has TRBV2 and TRBJ2-2; 9 nucleotides match TRBD2. The germline V gene encodes CDR1 SNHLY and CDR2 FYNNEI. J was trimmed by 2 bases and V by 7 bases; bases with no gene match: 5. CDR3 length: 15 residues. The CDR3 DNA sequence: TGTGCCAGCAAAACTAGCGGGTCCAACACCGGGGAGCTGTTTTTT. This sequence encodes CASKTSGSNTGELFF.

This clonotype was detected ten times or more. V is TRBV5-1 and J is TRBJ1-1, with 7 bases aligning to TRBD1. CDR3 length: 16 amino acids. Unmatched junction bases numbered 14, after V lost 4 bases and J lost 5 bases. Germline lookup yields CDR1 SGHRS and CDR2 YFSETQ. The CDR3 loop reads CASSPPRQGVQTEAFF. The CDR3 bases are TGCGCCAGCAGCCCACCCAGACAGGGCGTTCAGACTGAAGCTTTCTTT.

This clonotype appeared a few times. The chain is built from TRBV30 and TRBJ2-7, with TRBD2 matching over 13 bases. The V gene end was trimmed by 6 bases and the J gene end by 6 bases; junction bases not matched to a gene: 5. Per germline, CDR1 GTSNPN and CDR2 SVGIG (reference sequence). The CDR3 is made up of 13 amino acids. CDR3 region: CACGWTSGSEQYF. CDR3 DNA: TGTGCCTGTGGGTGGACTAGCGGGAGCGAGCAGTACTTC. The full variable domain, its missing parts supplied by reference TRBV30 and TRBJ2-7, is SQTIHQWPATLVQPVGSPLSLECTVEGTSNPNLYWYRQAAGRGLQLLFYSVGIGQISSEVPQNLSASRPQDRQFILSSKKLLLSDSGFYLCACGWTSGSEQYFGPGTRLTVT.

This clonotype was seen a handful of times. The V and J genes are TRBV4-2 and TRBJ2-6; D is possibly TRBD1 (5 bases). CDR3 size: 16 residues. V lost 4 bases to trimming and J lost 0 bases, with 10 bases between them. The germline V gene has CDR1 LGHNA and CDR2 YNFKEQ. CDR3 nucleotides: TGTGCCAGCAGCCCCCGACAGCTCTCTGGGGCCAACGTCCTGACTTTC. It yields the protein CASSPRQLSGANVLTF.

In its sample, this clonotype was seen many times. This sequence joins TRBV20-1 and TRBJ2-4; D is unresolved. CDR3 length: 16 residues. V shed 3 bases and J shed 6 bases, with 21 bases lying between them. Germline V gene lookup returns CDR1 DFQATT and CDR2 SNEGSKA (reference sequence). DNA of the CDR3: TGCAGTGCTAGGCGGCTCGCCGATTTGTTGGGAAACATTCAGTACTTC. Protein sequence: CSARRLADLLGNIQYF.

In its sample, this clonotype was seen a few times. The chain is built from TRBV3-1 and TRBJ2-7, with 15 bases matching TRBD2. CDR3 length: 16 amino acids. Germline V CDR1 and CDR2: LGHDT, YNNKEL (reference sequence). The trim removed 1 base at V and 6 bases at J, leaving 4 bases unmatched. The CDR3 sequence is CASSQALGLAGGEQYF. Here the CDR3 DNA reads TGTGCCAGCAGCCAAGCCCTGGGACTAGCGGGAGGCGAGCAGTACTTC.

The V and J genes are TRBV5-1 and TRBJ1-5; D is uncertain. Trimming pared 1 base from V and 2 bases from J, leaving 7 bases between. Germline values: CDR1 SGHRS, CDR2 YFSETQ. This CDR3 comprises 14 residues. This chain's CDR3 is CASSLSWGNQPQHF. CDR3 DNA sequence: TGCGCCAGCAGCTTGTCATGGGGCAATCAGCCCCAGCATTTT.

The sample holds a few counts of this clonotype. The genes are TRBV7-2 and TRBJ2-2; 7 nucleotides align to TRBD1. Germline lookup yields CDR1 SGHTA and CDR2 FQGNSA. The trim removed 5 bases at V and 6 bases at J, leaving 3 bases unmatched. This CDR3 has 13 residues. Written as DNA, the CDR3 is TGTGCCAGCAGCCACAGGGGCGCCGGGGAGCTGTTTTTT. Residues: CASSHRGAGELFF.